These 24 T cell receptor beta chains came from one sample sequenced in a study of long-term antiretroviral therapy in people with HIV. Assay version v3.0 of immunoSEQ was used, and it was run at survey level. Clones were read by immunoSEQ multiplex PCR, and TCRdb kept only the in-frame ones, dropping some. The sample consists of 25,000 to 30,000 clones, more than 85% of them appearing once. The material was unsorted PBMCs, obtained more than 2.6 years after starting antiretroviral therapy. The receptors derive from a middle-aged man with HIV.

This CDR3 is CASRSTVQPQHF. The CDR3 DNA follows: TGTGCCAGCCGTTCAACGGTGCAGCCCCAGCATTTT. This chain joins TRBV6-1 and TRBJ1-5, with no clear D. This CDR3 contains 12 residues. Trimming cost V 8 bases and J 7 bases, with 12 bases left between them. Per the germline V gene, CDR1 is MNHNS and CDR2 is SASEGT.

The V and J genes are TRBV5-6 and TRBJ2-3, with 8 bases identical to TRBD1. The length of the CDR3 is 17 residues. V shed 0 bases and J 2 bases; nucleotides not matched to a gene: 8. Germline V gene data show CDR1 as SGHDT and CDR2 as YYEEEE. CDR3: CASSLEGGDRNTDTQYF. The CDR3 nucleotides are TGTGCCAGCAGCTTGGAAGGAGGGGACAGGAACACAGATACGCAGTATTTT.

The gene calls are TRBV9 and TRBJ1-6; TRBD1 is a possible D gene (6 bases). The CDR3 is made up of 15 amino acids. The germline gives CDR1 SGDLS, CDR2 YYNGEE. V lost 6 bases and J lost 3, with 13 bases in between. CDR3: CASTREGGYNSPLHF. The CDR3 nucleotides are TGTGCCAGCACCAGGGAAGGGGGCTATAATTCACCCCTCCACTTT.

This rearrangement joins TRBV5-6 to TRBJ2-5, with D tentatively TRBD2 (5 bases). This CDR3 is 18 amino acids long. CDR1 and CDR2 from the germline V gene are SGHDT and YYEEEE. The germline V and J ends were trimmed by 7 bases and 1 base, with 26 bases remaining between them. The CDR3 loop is CASSPYTLTRVFQETQYF. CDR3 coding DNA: TGTGCCAGCTCCCCTTACACCCTTACGAGGGTTTTCCAAGAGACCCAGTACTTC.

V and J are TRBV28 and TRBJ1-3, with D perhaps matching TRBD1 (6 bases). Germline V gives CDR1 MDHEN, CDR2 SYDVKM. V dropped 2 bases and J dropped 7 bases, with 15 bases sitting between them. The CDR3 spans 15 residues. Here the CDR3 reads CASSLGSGGGNTIYF. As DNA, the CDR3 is TGTGCCAGCAGTTTAGGGTCGGGTGGGGGCAACACCATATATTTT.

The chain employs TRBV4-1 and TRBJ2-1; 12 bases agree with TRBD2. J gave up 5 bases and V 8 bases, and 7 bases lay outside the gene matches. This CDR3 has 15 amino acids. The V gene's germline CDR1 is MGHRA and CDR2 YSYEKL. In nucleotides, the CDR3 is TGCGCCAGCCGATCCCGGACTAGCGGGAACAATGAGCAGTTCTTC. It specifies CASRSRTSGNNEQFF.

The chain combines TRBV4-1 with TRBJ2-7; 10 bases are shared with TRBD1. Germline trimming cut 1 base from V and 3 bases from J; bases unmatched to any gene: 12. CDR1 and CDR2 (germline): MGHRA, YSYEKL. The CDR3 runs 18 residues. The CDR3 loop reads CASSQGSGTGDLIYEQYF. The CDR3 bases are TGCGCCAGCAGCCAAGGCTCCGGGACAGGGGACCTTATCTACGAGCAGTACTTC.

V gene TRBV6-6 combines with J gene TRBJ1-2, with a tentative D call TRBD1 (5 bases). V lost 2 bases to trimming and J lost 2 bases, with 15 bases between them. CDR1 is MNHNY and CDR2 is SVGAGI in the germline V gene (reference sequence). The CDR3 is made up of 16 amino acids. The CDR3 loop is CASSYGRAAANYGYTF. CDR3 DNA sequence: TGTGCCAGCAGTTACGGCAGGGCGGCGGCGAACTATGGCTACACCTTC.

The CDR3 loop is CASSLTTTVRAADNSPLHF. The CDR3 DNA reads as TGTGCCAGCAGCTTAACCACGACAGTGCGGGCGGCAGATAATTCACCCCTCCACTTT. This sequence joins TRBV5-5 and TRBJ1-6; D is perhaps TRBD1 (5 bases). V was trimmed by 2 bases and J by 5 bases, leaving 23 bases between them. Per germline, CDR1 SGHKS and CDR2 YYEKEE (reference sequence). The CDR3 has 19 residues.

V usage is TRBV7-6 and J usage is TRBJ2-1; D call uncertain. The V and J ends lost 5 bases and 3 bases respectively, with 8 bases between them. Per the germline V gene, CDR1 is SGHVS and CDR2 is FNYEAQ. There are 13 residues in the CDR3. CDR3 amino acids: CASSLTDYNEQFF. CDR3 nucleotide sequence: TGTGCCAGCAGCCTGACTGACTACAATGAGCAGTTCTTC. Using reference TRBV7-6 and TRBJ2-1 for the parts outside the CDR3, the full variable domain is GAGVSQSPRYKVTKRGQDVALRCDPISGHVSLYWYRQALGQGPEFLTYFNYEAQQDKSGLPNDRFSAERPEGSISTLTIQRTEQRDSAMYRCASSLTDYNEQFFGPGTRLTVL.

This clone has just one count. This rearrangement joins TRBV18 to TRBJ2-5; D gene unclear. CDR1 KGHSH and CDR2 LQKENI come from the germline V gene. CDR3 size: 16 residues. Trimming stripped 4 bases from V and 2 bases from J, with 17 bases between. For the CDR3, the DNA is TGTGCCAGCTCACTCTCCAAATTCCAAATACAAGAGACCCAGTACTTC. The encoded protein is CASSLSKFQIQETQYF.

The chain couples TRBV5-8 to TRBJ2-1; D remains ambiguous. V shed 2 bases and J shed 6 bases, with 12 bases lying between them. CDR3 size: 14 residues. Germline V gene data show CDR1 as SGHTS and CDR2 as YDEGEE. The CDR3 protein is CASSFRAPTNEQFF. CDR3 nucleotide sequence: TGTGCCAGCAGCTTTCGAGCCCCCACCAATGAGCAGTTCTTC.

The CDR3 is CASSHGTAEGKAEAFF. As DNA, the CDR3 is TGTGCCAGCAGCCACGGGACTGCCGAGGGAAAGGCTGAAGCTTTCTTT. The J gene is TRBJ1-1, the V gene TRBV4-2; weak D call: TRBD1 (5 bases). CDR1 and CDR2 (germline): LGHNA, YNFKEQ. The V end was cut by 3 bases, the J end by 6 bases, with 20 bases between. CDR3 length: 16 residues.

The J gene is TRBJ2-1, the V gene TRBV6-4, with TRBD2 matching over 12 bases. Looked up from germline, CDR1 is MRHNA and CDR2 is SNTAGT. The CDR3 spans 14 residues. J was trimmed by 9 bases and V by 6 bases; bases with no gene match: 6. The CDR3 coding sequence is TGTGCCAGCAGGGGGCTAGCGGGAGGGTGTGAGCAGTTCTTC. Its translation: CASRGLAGGCEQFF.

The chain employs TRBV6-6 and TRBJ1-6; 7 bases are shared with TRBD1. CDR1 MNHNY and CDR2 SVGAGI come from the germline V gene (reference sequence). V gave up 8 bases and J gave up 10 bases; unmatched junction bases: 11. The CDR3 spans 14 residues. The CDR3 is CASRQGAELSPLHF. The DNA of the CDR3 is TGTGCCAGCCGACAGGGAGCCGAATTGTCACCCCTCCACTTT.

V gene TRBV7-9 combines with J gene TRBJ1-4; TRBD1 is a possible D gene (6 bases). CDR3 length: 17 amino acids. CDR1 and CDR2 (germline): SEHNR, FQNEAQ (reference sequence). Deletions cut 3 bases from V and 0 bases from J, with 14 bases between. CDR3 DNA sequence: TGTGCCAGCAGCTTTTTGACAGGACCTCCAACTAATGAAAAACTGTTTTTT. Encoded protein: CASSFLTGPPTNEKLFF.

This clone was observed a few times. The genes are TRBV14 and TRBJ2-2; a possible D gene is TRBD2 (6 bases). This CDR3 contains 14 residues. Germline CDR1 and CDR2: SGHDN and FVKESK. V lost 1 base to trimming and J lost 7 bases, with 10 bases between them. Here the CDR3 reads CASSQAGGIGELFF. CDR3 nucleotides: TGTGCCAGCAGCCAAGCCGGCGGGATCGGGGAGCTGTTTTTT.

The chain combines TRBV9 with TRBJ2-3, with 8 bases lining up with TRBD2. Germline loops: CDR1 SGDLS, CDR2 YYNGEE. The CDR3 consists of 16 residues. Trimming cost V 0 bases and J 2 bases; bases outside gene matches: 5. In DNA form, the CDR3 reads TGTGCCAGCAGCGTAGGGCCAGCGGGGGTCACAGATACGCAGTATTTT. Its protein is CASSVGPAGVTDTQYF.

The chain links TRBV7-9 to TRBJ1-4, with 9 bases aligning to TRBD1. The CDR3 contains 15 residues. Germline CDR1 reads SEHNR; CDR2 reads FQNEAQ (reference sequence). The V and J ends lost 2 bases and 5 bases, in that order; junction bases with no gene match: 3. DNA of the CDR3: TGTGCCAGCAGCTTAATGGGGACAGGGAATGAAAAACTGTTTTTT. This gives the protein CASSLMGTGNEKLFF.

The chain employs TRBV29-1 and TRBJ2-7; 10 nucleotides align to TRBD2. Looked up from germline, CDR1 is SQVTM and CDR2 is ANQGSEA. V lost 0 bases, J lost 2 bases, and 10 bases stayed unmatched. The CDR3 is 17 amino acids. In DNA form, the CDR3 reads TGCAGCGTTGAAGACACGGATAGCGGGAGGTATCCCTACGAGCAGTACTTC. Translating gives CSVEDTDSGRYPYEQYF.

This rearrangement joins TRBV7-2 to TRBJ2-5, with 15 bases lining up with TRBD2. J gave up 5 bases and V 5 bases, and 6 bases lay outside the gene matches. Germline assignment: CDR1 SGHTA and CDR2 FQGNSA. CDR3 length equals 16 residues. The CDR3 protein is CASSPWTSGRAETQYF. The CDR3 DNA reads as TGTGCCAGCAGCCCCTGGACTAGCGGGAGGGCGGAGACCCAGTACTTC. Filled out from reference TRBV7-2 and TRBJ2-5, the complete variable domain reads GAGVSQSPSNKVTEKGKDVELRCDPISGHTALYWYRQSLGQGLEFLIYFQGNSAPDKSGLPSDRFSAERTGGSVSTLTIQRTQQEDSAVYLCASSPWTSGRAETQYFGPGTRLLVL.

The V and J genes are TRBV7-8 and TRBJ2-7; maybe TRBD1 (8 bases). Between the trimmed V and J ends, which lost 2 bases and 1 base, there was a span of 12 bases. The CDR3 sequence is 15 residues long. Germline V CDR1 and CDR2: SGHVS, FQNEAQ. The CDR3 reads CASSLNRGGSYEQYF. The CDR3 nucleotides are TGTGCCAGCAGCTTAAACAGGGGGGGATCCTACGAGCAGTACTTC.

CDR3 DNA sequence: TGTGCCAGCACCGGGAGTGGAGATACGCAGTATTTT. Translation gives CASTGSGDTQYF. The chain carries TRBV6-6 and TRBJ2-3; the D gene is possibly TRBD2 (6 bases). There are 12 residues in the CDR3. The germline V gene has CDR1 MNHNY and CDR2 SVGAGI (reference sequence). With 7 bases removed from V and 5 bases from J, the gap between germline ends came to 10 bases.

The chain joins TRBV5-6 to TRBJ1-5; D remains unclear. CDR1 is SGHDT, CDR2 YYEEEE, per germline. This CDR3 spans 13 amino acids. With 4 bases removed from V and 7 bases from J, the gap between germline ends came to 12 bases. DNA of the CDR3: TGTGCCAGCAGCCGTATAGGATCGCAGCCCCAGCATTTT. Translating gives CASSRIGSQPQHF.